These T cell receptor beta chains were read from a single sample in a study of T cell clonotyping in hematopoietic cell transplantation. Profiling relied on immunoSEQ multiplex PCR, and the TCRdb table lists in-frame clones only, not all of them. The data hold fewer than 8,500 clones, with 95% to 97% observed a single time. The sequences come from peripheral blood mononuclear cells, collected before stem cell transplant. The origin of the receptors is a man between 65 and 85 years old with acute myeloid leukemia. Some clones in this sample may be carry-over from other donors' samples. Both conserved end residues are part of each CDR3. D genes are given only for firm matches. Not all rows give a size; the values are once, few, many and, for expanded clones, a class.

d_call,v_call,clone_size,j_call,cdr3_nt,cdr3_aa
NA,TRBV6-5,NA,TRBJ1-3,TGTGCCAGCCGGCCGGGGGGCTCTGGAAACACCATATATTTT,CASRPGGSGNTIYF
NA,TRBV6-5,NA,TRBJ2-7,TGTGCCACGGCGGGGCCCTACGAGCAGTACTTC,CATAGPYEQYF
NA,TRBV19,NA,TRBJ1-2,TGTGCCAGTAGTCCGCAGGGCTTCTATGGCTACACCTTC,CASSPQGFYGYTF
NA,TRBV5-6,NA,TRBJ2-5,TGTGCCAGCAGCTCTACAGGGCTAGAGACCCAGTACTTC,CASSSTGLETQYF
NA,TRBV6-5,NA,TRBJ1-1,TGTGCCAGCAGTGGGGGAGGGATGAACACTGAAGCTTTCTTT,CASSGGGMNTEAFF
NA,TRBV4-3,NA,TRBJ1-4,TGCGCCAGCAGCCCGGCGAGGACTAATGAAAAACTGTTTTTT,CASSPARTNEKLFF
NA,TRBV7-6,once,TRBJ2-2,TGTGCCAGCAGCTTAGGGGCCGACACCGGGGAGCTGTTTTTT,CASSLGADTGELFF
TRBD1,TRBV30,NA,TRBJ1-2,TGTGCCTGGAGTGTAACAGGGGCGGGAAACTATGGCTACACCTTC,CAWSVTGAGNYGYTF
NA,TRBV14,NA,TRBJ2-7,TGTGCCAGCAGCCAAGATTTGGCAGGTCCAGGCGGGGAGCAGTACTTC,CASSQDLAGPGGEQYF
TRBD1,TRBV14,NA,TRBJ1-2,TGTGCCAGCAGCCAGAGGGAGGGCAGGGGGCCGTCCAGCTATGGCTACACCTTC,CASSQREGRGPSSYGYTF
NA,TRBV4-1,NA,TRBJ2-3,TGCGCCAGCAACCGGGGCCTCACAGATACGCAGTATTTT,CASNRGLTDTQYF
NA,TRBV19,NA,TRBJ2-7,TGTGCCAGTAGTAGATTTGAGGGGGGCTCCTACGAGCAGTACTTC,CASSRFEGGSYEQYF
TRBD1,TRBV2,NA,TRBJ1-5,TGTGCCAGCAGTCGGACAGGGTCCGGATTCTCGGATCAGCCCCAGCATTTT,CASSRTGSGFSDQPQHF
NA,TRBV2,NA,TRBJ1-2,TGTGCCAGCAGTGAGGGGGAGGCCCATAACTATGGCTACACCTTC,CASSEGEAHNYGYTF
NA,TRBV6-6,NA,TRBJ1-5,TGTGCCAGCAGTAGAGGGTTTAGCAATCAGCCCCAGCATTTT,CASSRGFSNQPQHF
TRBD1,TRBV11-2,NA,TRBJ1-2,TGTGCCAGCAGCTTAGCAGGGACAGTGGGAGCTAACTATGGCTACACCTTC,CASSLAGTVGANYGYTF
TRBD1,TRBV9,NA,TRBJ1-2,TGTGCCAGCAGCCCCCGTGGACAGGGGGCTCCCAGCTATGGCTACACCTTC,CASSPRGQGAPSYGYTF
NA,TRBV6-4,NA,TRBJ1-1,TGTGCCAGCAGTGAAGCAGGGGTAAGCACTGAAGCTTTCTTT,CASSEAGVSTEAFF
TRBD1,TRBV6-5,NA,TRBJ1-4,TGTGCCAGCAGTTACACGCCCGGGACAGCTAATGAAAAACTGTTTTTT,CASSYTPGTANEKLFF
NA,TRBV7-2,NA,TRBJ1-3,TGTGCCAGCAGCTTTCAGGGGCTTGGAAACACCATATATTTT,CASSFQGLGNTIYF
TRBD2,TRBV5-1,NA,TRBJ2-7,TGCGCCAGCAGCTGGCCCCAGCGGGAGACCTACGAGCAGTACTTC,CASSWPQRETYEQYF
TRBD1,TRBV5-4,NA,TRBJ2-7,TGTGCCAGCAGGCCAGGGACAGGGGTTCTCTACGAGCAGTACTTC,CASRPGTGVLYEQYF
TRBD1,TRBV29-1,NA,TRBJ2-2,TGCAGCGTGGGACAGTATACCGGGGAGCTGTTTTTT,CSVGQYTGELFF
NA,TRBV10-2,NA,TRBJ1-6,TGCGCCAGCAGTATGTCTTTGGCCCTCCACTTT,CASSMSLALHF
NA,TRBV30,NA,TRBJ1-2,TGTGCCTGGAGTCCTTCACAGGGAGACTACACCTTC,CAWSPSQGDYTF
NA,TRBV5-1,NA,TRBJ1-1,TGCGCCAGCGCCTTTGCCGGGGGAATGAACACTGAAGCTTTCTTT,CASAFAGGMNTEAFF
NA,TRBV6-4,NA,TRBJ1-5,TGTGCCAGCAGTGAACAGCGCAATCAGCCCCAGCATTTT,CASSEQRNQPQHF
NA,TRBV29-1,NA,TRBJ2-7,TGCAGTGGGGACATGGGAAACGAGCAGTACTTC,CSGDMGNEQYF
NA,TRBV7-7,NA,TRBJ2-2,TGTGCCAGCACTCCCTGGACAGAATATACCGGGGAGCTGTTTTTT,CASTPWTEYTGELFF
NA,TRBV19,NA,TRBJ1-1,TGTGCCAGTAGTACCGGGAGGGGCCTACAGGGATTGAACACTGAAGCTTTCTTT,CASSTGRGLQGLNTEAFF
TRBD1,TRBV5-6,NA,TRBJ1-3,TGTGCCAGCTCAAACACAGGGGTCTCTGGAAACACCATATATTTT,CASSNTGVSGNTIYF
TRBD1,TRBV9,NA,TRBJ1-4,TGTGCCAGCAGCGTCCCCGTGTTGGGGACAGGAAATGAAAAACTGTTTTTT,CASSVPVLGTGNEKLFF
TRBD1,TRBV5-5,NA,TRBJ2-2,TGTGCCAGCTCCTACTGGGGTTCAGGGGGCCGCGGGGAGCTGTTTTTT,CASSYWGSGGRGELFF
TRBD1,TRBV19,NA,TRBJ1-2,TGTGCCAGTAGTGCCACAGGGGGCGCGGGCTCGGGTGGCTACACCTTC,CASSATGGAGSGGYTF
TRBD1,TRBV25-1,NA,TRBJ2-2,TGTGCCAGCAGCGCCGACAGGGCGACCGGGGAGCTGTTTTTT,CASSADRATGELFF
NA,TRBV5-1,NA,TRBJ2-2,TGCGCCAGCGAGAAAGGAGGGGGCGGCTCGAACACCGGGGAGCTGTTTTTT,CASEKGGGGSNTGELFF
NA,TRBV11-2,once,TRBJ2-5,TGTGCCAGCAGCCCAGGGTCCCGGGAGACCCAGTACTTC,CASSPGSRETQYF
NA,TRBV30,NA,TRBJ2-2,TGTGCCTGGAGTAAACTAGGCTCCGGGGAGCTGTTTTTT,CAWSKLGSGELFF
TRBD1,TRBV19,once,TRBJ1-5,TGTGCCAGTAGTGGGCACCGGGACAGTATTCAGCCCCAGCATTTT,CASSGHRDSIQPQHF
NA,TRBV7-8,NA,TRBJ2-7,TGTGCCAGCGGGAACTCGTTTTCCTACGAGCAGTACTTC,CASGNSFSYEQYF
NA,TRBV2,NA,TRBJ1-6,TGTGCCAGCAACCCCTGGGGTTACTCCTATAATTCACCCCTCCACTTT,CASNPWGYSYNSPLHF
NA,TRBV7-3,NA,TRBJ1-1,TGTGCCAGCAGCTTTGCTGGAGGAGGCACTGAAGCTTTCTTT,CASSFAGGGTEAFF
NA,TRBV2,NA,TRBJ2-3,TGTGCCAGCAGTGAAGCGCCAGCGGGTGCAGATACGCAGTATTTT,CASSEAPAGADTQYF
NA,TRBV30,NA,TRBJ1-1,TGTGCCTGGAGTGGGTCGACGGGAGGAAGCGCTGAAGCTTTCTTT,CAWSGSTGGSAEAFF
NA,TRBV2,NA,TRBJ2-5,TGTGCCAGCAATTACAGGGAAGAGACCCAGTACTTC,CASNYREETQYF
NA,TRBV29-1,NA,TRBJ1-5,TGCAGCGTTGGTACCGGGTATCAGCCCCAGCATTTT,CSVGTGYQPQHF
NA,TRBV6-4,NA,TRBJ2-2,TGTGCCAGCAGTGAAACGCAAGGTGGAATCGGGGAGCTGTTTTTT,CASSETQGGIGELFF
NA,TRBV6-5,NA,TRBJ1-2,TGTGCCAGCAGTTCGGCGGTCTATGGCTACACCTTC,CASSSAVYGYTF
NA,TRBV7-6,once,TRBJ2-2,TGTGCCAGCAGCTTAGTCGGAGTCGGGGAGCTGTTTTTT,CASSLVGVGELFF